What follows describes a single T cell receptor (beta chain). Germline lookup yields CDR1 MNHEY and CDR2 SMNVEV (reference sequence). The length of the CDR3 is 16 residues. Trimming cost V 5 bases and J 1 base; bases outside gene matches: 7. The data were obtained in a study of T cell repertoires in cytomegalovirus infection. Study overall: Carrying CMV and the relevant HLA type showed in public TCR beta signatures.

MiXCR was run by TCRdb on the reads, yielding one entry per CDR3 protein. This table holds 200,000 to 300,000 distinct CDR3 sequences, roughly 9% found once. V usage is TRBV27 and J usage is TRBJ1-5, with 8 bases aligning to TRBD1. The sequenced material came from PBMCs. The source of this sequence is a human donor in good health (CMV status not recorded). Some clones in this sample may be carry-over from other donors' samples. The CDR3 protein is CASSEHGTGSNQPQHF. CDR3 sequence (DNA): TGTGCCAGCAGTGAGCACGGGACAGGAAGCAATCAGCCCCAGCATTTT.